A selection of T cell receptor beta chains follows, all from one sample in a study of T cell responses to AZD1222 COVID-19 vaccine. Assay: immunoSEQ multiplex PCR; the TCRdb copy retains only in-frame clones and omits some. The table has fewer than 120,000 clones, around 93% seen once; the top ten hold around 7.8%. The sequences come from peripheral blood, collected on day 0 of AZD1222 vaccination. The receptors were sampled from an adult in good health. Both conserved end residues are part of each CDR3. The D gene is left open where the match is weak. Size tells how often a clone was seen (once, few, many) or the class of an expanded clone, and some rows leave it out.

CDR3: CASSPAGQGAGKETQYF; DNA: TGTGCCAGCAGCCCCGCCGGACAGGGGGCCGGTAAAGAGACCCAGTACTTC; D: TRBD1; V: TRBV5-4; J: TRBJ2-5; size: NA
CDR3: CASSPGQTGKLFF; DNA: TGTGCCAGCTCACCAGGACAGACTGGAAAACTGTTTTTT; D: NA; V: TRBV18; J: TRBJ1-4; size: NA
CDR3: CASSYYTEAFF; DNA: TGTGCCAGTAGTTACTACACTGAAGCTTTCTTT; D: NA; V: TRBV19; J: TRBJ1-1; size: NA
CDR3: CSFHRTAYGYTF; DNA: TGCAGCTTTCATCGGACAGCCTATGGCTACACCTTC; D: NA; V: TRBV29-1; J: TRBJ1-2; size: once
CDR3: CASSEAGYPERGNGYTF; DNA: TGTGCCAGCAGTGAAGCAGGATACCCTGAGCGCGGGAATGGCTACACCTTC; D: NA; V: TRBV6-1; J: TRBJ1-2; size: NA
CDR3: CASSLKPSGNTIYF; DNA: TGTGCCAGCAGTTTGAAACCATCTGGAAACACCATATATTTT; D: NA; V: TRBV27; J: TRBJ1-3; size: NA
CDR3: CASMDRGYEQYF; DNA: TGTGCCAGTATGGACAGGGGCTACGAGCAGTACTTC; D: TRBD1; V: TRBV19; J: TRBJ2-7; size: NA
CDR3: CASSVSDRGRVGSNQPQHF; DNA: TGTGCCAGCAGCGTATCGGACAGGGGGCGGGTCGGAAGCAATCAGCCCCAGCATTTT; D: TRBD1; V: TRBV7-9; J: TRBJ1-5; size: NA
CDR3: CASSRGSGEQYF; DNA: TGTGCCAGCAGCAGGGGGTCGGGCGAGCAGTACTTC; D: NA; V: TRBV7-9; J: TRBJ2-7; size: NA
CDR3: CASKTLTGGADTEAFF; DNA: TGTGCCAGTAAGACACTGACAGGGGGCGCAGACACTGAAGCTTTCTTT; D: TRBD1; V: TRBV19; J: TRBJ1-1; size: NA
CDR3: CASSVLLTGFDYGYTF; DNA: TGTGCCAGCAGTGTACTATTGACAGGGTTTGACTATGGCTACACCTTC; D: TRBD1; V: TRBV6-1; J: TRBJ1-2; size: few
CDR3: CASSVSGGTQYF; DNA: TGTGCCAGCAGCGTATCAGGAGGGACGCAGTATTTT; D: NA; V: TRBV9; J: TRBJ2-3; size: NA
CDR3: CAWSDVTWTQYF; DNA: TGTGCCTGGAGTGACGTAACTTGGACCCAGTACTTC; D: NA; V: TRBV30; J: TRBJ2-5; size: NA
CDR3: CASSQDGAGVRNQPQHF; DNA: TGCGCCAGCAGCCAAGATGGGGCAGGAGTACGGAATCAGCCCCAGCATTTT; D: NA; V: TRBV4-1; J: TRBJ1-5; size: once
CDR3: CASSMETARGYTF; DNA: TGTGCCAGTAGTATGGAAACGGCGCGGGGCTACACCTTC; D: NA; V: TRBV19; J: TRBJ1-2; size: NA
CDR3: CASRCCDTQYF; DNA: TGTGCCAGCAGATGTTGTGATACGCAGTATTTT; D: NA; V: TRBV12-3/TRBV12-4; J: TRBJ2-3; size: once
CDR3: CASSDDGGIEPQHF; DNA: TGTGCCAGCAGTGACGACGGGGGGATTGAGCCCCAGCATTTT; D: NA; V: TRBV2; J: TRBJ1-5; size: NA
CDR3: CATSRVRDRSPLHF; DNA: TGTGCCACCAGCAGAGTTAGGGATCGGTCACCCCTCCACTTT; D: NA; V: TRBV15; J: TRBJ1-6; size: NA
CDR3: CASSFHRPTGKETQYF; DNA: TGTGCCAGCAGCTTCCACCGCCCTACAGGGAAAGAGACCCAGTACTTC; D: NA; V: TRBV2; J: TRBJ2-5; size: NA
CDR3: CASSWGAVGGELFF; DNA: TGCGCCAGCAGCTGGGGGGCCGTAGGCGGGGAGCTGTTTTTT; D: NA; V: TRBV5-1; J: TRBJ2-2; size: NA
CDR3: CASSPSFTGELFF; DNA: TGTGCCAGCAGCCCATCTTTCACCGGGGAGCTGTTTTTT; D: NA; V: TRBV11-3; J: TRBJ2-2; size: NA
CDR3: CASSFDSNRPYEQYF; DNA: TGTGCCAGCAGTTTCGACAGCAATCGACCCTACGAGCAGTACTTC; D: NA; V: TRBV5-5; J: TRBJ2-7; size: NA
CDR3: CAWSQQGNQPQHF; DNA: TGTGCCTGGAGTCAACAGGGAAATCAGCCCCAGCATTTT; D: NA; V: TRBV30; J: TRBJ1-5; size: NA
CDR3: CASSPTSDRANEQFF; DNA: TGTGCCAGCTCACCGACGTCGGACAGGGCAAATGAGCAGTTCTTC; D: TRBD1; V: TRBV18; J: TRBJ2-1; size: NA
CDR3: CASTNRDRALNQPQHF; DNA: TGTGCCAGCACAAACCGGGACAGGGCACTCAATCAGCCCCAGCATTTT; D: TRBD1; V: TRBV28; J: TRBJ1-5; size: NA
CDR3: CASSSPSRPYSGELFF; DNA: TGTGCCAGCAGTTCCCCATCCAGGCCTTACTCCGGGGAGCTGTTTTTT; D: NA; V: TRBV7-9; J: TRBJ2-2; size: NA
CDR3: CAWTGYMNTEAFF; DNA: TGTGCCTGGACAGGTTACATGAACACTGAAGCTTTCTTT; D: NA; V: TRBV30; J: TRBJ1-1; size: NA
CDR3: CASSLQGAGYGYTF; DNA: TGCGCCAGCAGCTTACAGGGGGCAGGCTATGGCTACACCTTC; D: TRBD1; V: TRBV5-1; J: TRBJ1-2; size: NA
CDR3: CASSSNRVETQYF; DNA: TGTGCCAGCAGCTCCAATAGGGTAGAGACCCAGTACTTC; D: NA; V: TRBV7-2; J: TRBJ2-5; size: NA
CDR3: CASSGSKQGNQPQHF; DNA: TGTGCCAGCAGCGGTAGTAAACAAGGCAATCAGCCCCAGCATTTT; D: NA; V: TRBV28; J: TRBJ1-5; size: NA
CDR3: CASSLDPGTEQYF; DNA: TGTGCCAGCAGCTTAGACCCGGGAACCGAGCAGTACTTC; D: NA; V: TRBV7-9; J: TRBJ2-7; size: NA
CDR3: CASSIFYSGGEQFF; DNA: TGTGCCAGTAGTATTTTTTATTCGGGGGGTGAGCAGTTCTTC; D: TRBD2; V: TRBV19; J: TRBJ2-1; size: NA
CDR3: CASSLASLLSYGYTF; DNA: TGTGCCAGCAGCTTAGCGTCTCTTTTAAGCTATGGCTACACCTTC; D: NA; V: TRBV7-8; J: TRBJ1-2; size: NA
CDR3: CASSRWTGRNTIYF; DNA: TGTGCCAGCTCTCGATGGACAGGGCGGAACACCATATATTTT; D: TRBD1; V: TRBV18; J: TRBJ1-3; size: NA
CDR3: CASSPGGQGSYGYTF; DNA: TGTGCCAGCTCACCAGGAGGACAGGGGAGCTATGGCTACACCTTC; D: TRBD1; V: TRBV18; J: TRBJ1-2; size: NA
CDR3: CASSLGDRGYTDTQYF; DNA: TGCGCCAGCAGCTTGGGGGACAGGGGGTACACAGATACGCAGTATTTT; D: TRBD1; V: TRBV5-1; J: TRBJ2-3; size: NA
CDR3: CAISDHGGQGNTGELFF; DNA: TGTGCCATCAGTGACCACGGCGGACAGGGGAACACCGGGGAGCTGTTTTTT; D: TRBD1; V: TRBV10-3; J: TRBJ2-2; size: NA
CDR3: CASSLGQGSSGANVLTF; DNA: TGTGCCAGCAGCTTAGGACAGGGAAGCTCTGGGGCCAACGTCCTGACTTTC; D: TRBD1; V: TRBV7-9; J: TRBJ2-6; size: once
CDR3: CASRGSNQPQHF; DNA: TGTGCCAGTAGAGGTAGCAATCAGCCCCAGCATTTT; D: NA; V: TRBV19; J: TRBJ1-5; size: few
CDR3: CASSLETSGGAVADTQYF; DNA: TGTGCCAGCTCACTGGAGACTAGCGGGGGGGCTGTTGCAGATACGCAGTATTTT; D: TRBD2; V: TRBV18; J: TRBJ2-3; size: NA
CDR3: CATQRLQNTEAFF; DNA: TGTGCCACCCAACGGCTTCAGAACACTGAAGCTTTCTTT; D: NA; V: TRBV10-3; J: TRBJ1-1; size: NA
CDR3: CASSTSGSSNTEAFF; DNA: TGTGCCAGCAGTACCTCAGGCTCTTCGAACACTGAAGCTTTCTTT; D: NA; V: TRBV28; J: TRBJ1-1; size: NA
CDR3: CASSSESNTEAFF; DNA: TGTGCCAGCAGCTCGGAGAGTAACACTGAAGCTTTCTTT; D: NA; V: TRBV7-8; J: TRBJ1-1; size: NA
CDR3: CASSETSGGYNEQFF; DNA: TGTGCCAGCAGTGAAACTAGCGGGGGGTACAATGAGCAGTTCTTC; D: TRBD2; V: TRBV6-4; J: TRBJ2-1; size: NA
CDR3: CASSGQWHEQYF; DNA: TGTGCCAGCAGTGGCCAGTGGCACGAGCAGTACTTC; D: NA; V: TRBV6-2/TRBV6-3; J: TRBJ2-7; size: NA
CDR3: CASSPVGYHGYTF; DNA: TGTGCCAGCAGCCCCGTGGGGTACCATGGCTACACCTTC; D: NA; V: TRBV25-1; J: TRBJ1-2; size: NA
CDR3: CASSLAPAEGYTF; DNA: TGCGCCAGCAGCTTGGCCCCGGCAGAAGGCTACACCTTC; D: NA; V: TRBV5-1; J: TRBJ1-2; size: NA
CDR3: CATSDASYEQYF; DNA: TGTGCCACCAGTGACGCGTCCTACGAGCAGTACTTC; D: NA; V: TRBV24-1; J: TRBJ2-7; size: NA
CDR3: CASSQWVRGSSEQYF; DNA: TGTGCCAGCAGCCAATGGGTGCGGGGTAGCAGCGAGCAGTACTTC; D: NA; V: TRBV3-1/TRBV3-2; J: TRBJ2-7; size: NA
CDR3: CAWSGQASGEETQYF; DNA: TGTGCCTGGAGTGGGCAGGCTAGCGGGGAAGAGACCCAGTACTTC; D: TRBD2; V: TRBV30; J: TRBJ2-5; size: few